This T cell receptor beta chain was identified in a study of radiotherapy plus CTLA-4 blockade in lung cancer. Study results and caveats: Expansion in blood of tumor-derived TCR clones was seen after radiotherapy plus ipilimumab.

The table came from immunoSEQ multiplex PCR; TCRdb's copy has only in-frame clones and leaves some out. Found here are 75,000 to 100,000 clones, 80% to 90% of them singletons; the top ten hold 4.9%. This CDR3 has 19 amino acids. After removal of 4 bases from V and 1 base from J, the junction contained 12 bases not matched to a gene. Germline V gene lookup returns CDR1 KGHSH and CDR2 LQKENI. This clone was counted a single time. The antigen is undetermined. Patients had chemo-refractory metastatic non-small-cell lung cancer and received focal radiation plus CTLA-4 blockade that used ipilimumab. Sequences were derived from peripheral blood, sampled from a patient treated with radiotherapy plus ipilimumab. The receptor was derived from a human donor with non-small cell lung cancer that progressed on radiotherapy plus ipilimumab. The chain joins TRBV18 to TRBJ2-1, with TRBD1 matching over 11 bases. The CDR3: CASSLLNAGTGGSYNEQFF. The CDR3 DNA is TGTGCCAGCTCACTTCTTAACGCCGGGACAGGGGGATCCTACAATGAGCAGTTCTTC.